What follows are 10 T cell receptor beta chains derived from one specimen sequenced in a study of T cell responses to AZD1222 COVID-19 vaccine (dated by TCRdb to the early 2020s). The time point label, read with the paper, signifies: about 28 days (+/-7) after the second vaccine dose. The library was made by the immunoSEQ multiplex PCR assay. Here the immuneACCESS table is served through TCRdb, limited to in-frame sequences with V and J called. Missing clones are a known gap in these copies; in checked studies unresolved V genes cover under half, and the rest lacks a known reason. The sample profile shows roughly 120,000 clones; around nine tenths of them were found once. Together, the top ten hold around 4% of the sample. The sequencing used peripheral blood, collected 28 days after the second AZD1222 dose. The receptors were sampled from an adult who received the AZD1222 COVID-19 vaccine.

This clone appeared a single time. This sequence joins TRBV6-5 and TRBJ2-3; 12 positions match TRBD2. V gave up 4 bases and J gave up 4 bases; unmatched junction bases: 3. This CDR3 contains 15 residues. Germline V lookup: CDR1 MNHEY, CDR2 SVGAGI. CDR3 amino acids: CASSSTSGSPDTQYF. The CDR3 region has the DNA TGTGCCAGCAGTTCGACTAGCGGGAGTCCAGATACGCAGTATTTT.

The J gene is TRBJ1-1, the V gene TRBV21-1; TRBD1 reflects the table's D call only, with no check against the DNA. TRBV21-1 is assigned pseudogene status. The CDR3 runs 15 residues. CDR3 region: CASSKEETGDTEAFF. CDR3 DNA: TGTGCCAGCAGCAAAGAGGAGACAGGGGACACTGAAGCTTTCTTT.

V is TRBV15 and J is TRBJ1-2; D perhaps matches TRBD1 (5 bases). CDR1 LNHNV and CDR2 YYDKDF come from the germline V gene (reference sequence). Deletions cut 3 bases from V and 5 bases from J, with 10 bases between. The CDR3 length is 13 residues. The CDR3 coding sequence is TGTGCCACCAGCAGGGACACGACATATGGCTACACCTTC. It codes for CATSRDTTYGYTF.

This clone has only a few counts. The chain carries TRBV3-1 (or the pseudogene TRBV3-2) and TRBJ1-5, with no clear D. The CDR3 loop spans 15 amino acids. Germline CDR1 reads LGHDT; CDR2 reads YNNKEL (reference sequence). Trimming cost V 0 bases and J 10 bases, with 16 bases left between them. The CDR3 DNA reads as TGTGCCAGCAGCCAAGATTCGGCGACCTCCGGCCCCCAGCATTTT. This gives the protein CASSQDSATSGPQHF.

This chain joins TRBV5-1 and TRBJ1-4; perhaps TRBD1 as D (6 bases). Germline V gene data show CDR1 as SGHRS and CDR2 as YFSETQ. V was clipped by 7 bases and J by 2 bases, with 12 bases between them. The CDR3 is made up of 14 amino acids. Here the CDR3 reads CASRKGGTNEKLFF. CDR3 DNA: TGCGCCAGCCGGAAAGGGGGTACTAATGAAAAACTGTTTTTT. The full variable domain, with the rest looked up from reference TRBV5-1 and TRBJ1-4, is KAGVTQTPRYLIKTRGQQVTLSCSPISGHRSVSWYQQTPGQGLQFLFEYFSETQRNKGNFPGRFSGRQFSNSRSEMNVSTLELGDSALYLCASRKGGTNEKLFFGSGTQLSVL.

This clone was picked up one time. The V and J genes are TRBV6-5 and TRBJ1-1, with a possible D match to TRBD1 (5 bases). The germline V gene encodes CDR1 MNHEY and CDR2 SVGAGI. V was clipped by 6 bases and J by 0 bases, with 14 bases between them. The CDR3 length is 15 residues. The CDR3 nucleotides read TGTGCCAGCAGCCCCGGGGCCAGGATGAACACTGAAGCTTTCTTT. It codes for CASSPGARMNTEAFF.

V gene TRBV18 combines with J gene TRBJ1-3; D is unresolved. V was pared by 6 bases and J by 0 bases, with 12 bases between. CDR3 length: 15 residues. The germline V gene encodes CDR1 KGHSH and CDR2 LQKENI. CDR3 loop: CASSDYSISGNTIYF. The CDR3 DNA follows: TGTGCCAGCTCGGATTACTCGATCTCTGGAAACACCATATATTTT.

The chain couples TRBV12-3 or TRBV12-4 to TRBJ2-3; D unclear. Trimming shortened V by 7 bases and J by 5 bases, and 13 bases separated the two germline ends. The CDR3 runs 13 residues. The CDR3 is CASTPPVGDTQYF. The CDR3 bases are TGTGCCAGCACTCCCCCAGTTGGAGATACGCAGTATTTT.

The rearrangement joins TRBV6-1 to TRBJ2-1; TRBD2 is a possible D gene (6 bases). The CDR3 is made up of 17 amino acids. CDR1 is MNHNS, CDR2 SASEGT, per germline. Trimming cost V 4 bases and J 9 bases, with 25 bases left between them. As DNA, the CDR3 is TGTGCCAGCAGTGGGGGACTTGGACGCTTAGCGGATCTTGAGCAGTTCTTC. This translates into CASSGGLGRLADLEQFF.

This chain uses TRBV24-1 with TRBJ2-3, with a possible D match to TRBD2 (6 bases). The length of the CDR3 is 15 residues. CDR1 is KGHDR and CDR2 is SFDVKD in the germline V gene. The germline V and J ends were trimmed by 3 bases and 6 bases, with 15 bases remaining between them. The CDR3 DNA reads TGTGCCACCAGTGATGCCCGCGGGGCAATGGATACGCAGTATTTT. It specifies CATSDARGAMDTQYF.